These 8 T cell receptor beta chains were all obtained from the same sample, sequenced in a study of blood T cell repertoires in COVID-19. Repertoires were generated with immunoSEQ multiplex PCR, while TCRdb's copy carries only in-frame clones and drops some. Of approximately 240,000 clones in the sample, 83% were seen once. Sequenced input: peripheral blood. The receptors come from a human donor in a cohort sampled during active COVID-19.

The CDR3 region is CATSVGLAGVEQFF. Written as DNA, the CDR3 is TGTGCCACCAGTGTGGGACTAGCGGGAGTTGAGCAGTTCTTC. The chain recombines TRBV24-1 with TRBJ2-1; 14 nucleotides align to TRBD2. CDR3 size: 14 residues. Germline values: CDR1 KGHDR, CDR2 SFDVKD. After removal of 5 bases from V and 9 bases from J, the junction contained 2 bases not matched to a gene.

The CDR3 sequence is CASRRTETSSYEQYF. CDR3 sequence (DNA): TGTGCCAGCAGACGGACAGAAACCTCCTCCTACGAGCAGTACTTC. The chain combines TRBV2 with TRBJ2-7, with D tentatively TRBD1 (6 bases). Trimming left V 6 bases short and J 0 bases short, with 15 bases between. CDR1 SNHLY and CDR2 FYNNEI come from the germline V gene. The CDR3 spans 15 residues.

This clone was recorded only once. The gene calls are TRBV11-3 and TRBJ2-3, with 11 bases fitting TRBD1. Germline V gene sequence: CDR1 SGHNT, CDR2 YENEEA. The V and J ends lost 4 bases and 4 bases, in that order; junction bases with no gene match: 7. CDR3 length equals 16 residues. The chain's CDR3 is CASSSGQGAGSDTQYF. The CDR3 DNA reads TGTGCCAGCAGCTCAGGACAGGGGGCAGGGTCAGATACGCAGTATTTT. Full variable domain (remainder filled in from reference TRBV11-3 and TRBJ2-3): EAGVVQSPRYKIIEKKQPVAFWCNPISGHNTLYWYLQNLGQGPELLIRYENEEAVDDSQLPKDRFSAERLKGVDSTLKIQPAELGDSAVYLCASSSGQGAGSDTQYFGPGTRLTVL.

The chain employs TRBV5-1 and TRBJ2-2, with 7 bases that match TRBD2. Losses at the gene ends were 0 bases for V and 6 bases for J; bases not matched to a gene: 5. CDR1 and CDR2 (germline): SGHRS, YFSETQ. The CDR3 runs 15 residues. CDR3 protein: CASSLGLAVAGELFF. DNA for the CDR3: TGCGCCAGCAGCTTGGGACTAGCTGTAGCCGGGGAGCTGTTTTTT.

This clone appeared a few times. The chain joins TRBV7-2 to TRBJ2-1, with 10 bases that match TRBD2. The CDR3 extends over 16 amino acids. Germline assignment: CDR1 SGHTA and CDR2 FQGNSA. V shed 4 bases, J shed 4 bases, and the junction held 7 bases outside the gene matches. The CDR3 DNA sequence: TGTGCCAGCAGCTCTACCGGGACTAGCGCTTACAATGAGCAGTTCTTC. This translates into CASSSTGTSAYNEQFF.

The gene calls are TRBV6-4 and TRBJ1-1, with D perhaps matching TRBD1 (5 bases). Per germline, CDR1 MRHNA and CDR2 SNTAGT. CDR3 length: 17 residues. The ends were cut back, 1 base at V and 1 base at J, with 16 bases in the middle. The CDR3 nucleotides are TGTGCCAGCAGTGACTTAGACCTTCTGGACAAGAACACTGAAGCTTTCTTT. It translates to CASSDLDLLDKNTEAFF.

The chain links TRBV28 to TRBJ1-1; D is perhaps TRBD1 (6 bases). Germline-derived CDR1 and CDR2 are MDHEN and SYDVKM. Trimming cost V 5 bases and J 1 base, with 8 bases left between them. The CDR3 spans 13 residues. The CDR3 DNA sequence: TGTGCCAGCAGTACGGGACAGAACACTGAAGCTTTCTTT. Translating gives CASSTGQNTEAFF.

CDR3 protein: CARSLVTSVRDEQYF. The CDR3 DNA reads TGTGCCAGAAGCTTGGTGACTAGCGTTCGTGACGAGCAGTACTTC. This sequence joins TRBV5-3 and TRBJ2-7; 8 bases fit TRBD2. TRBV5-3 is noted as an ORF with a role that remains uncertain. The CDR3 is 15 residues long. J was trimmed by 5 bases and V by 0 bases; bases with no gene match: 7.